This TCR beta chain was sequenced for a study of Tregs in tolerant kidney transplant recipients. Whole-study context: Mixed chimerism was transient after nonmyeloablative marrow transplants from related graft donors.

Notes on the study in general: Findings come from small patient numbers and require larger validation.

Data came from immunoSEQ multiplex PCR; TCRdb stores just in-frame clones and leaves some out. The sample shows approximately 67,000 clones, around nine tenths of them seen only once. Germline-derived CDR1 and CDR2 are SGHAT and FQNNGV. The trim removed 5 bases at V and 4 bases at J, leaving 3 bases unmatched. CDR3 size: 13 residues. On this clone itself: Its antigen is undetermined.

The J gene is TRBJ1-2, the V gene TRBV11-2, with 8 positions matching TRBD1. The receptor's source is a human donor who received a combined kidney and bone marrow transplant. The specimen was CD8+ T cells from blood, collected before the transplant. The CDR3 bases are TGTGCCAGCAGCCTACAGGGGGGCTATGGCTACACCTTC. Protein product: CASSLQGGYGYTF.